This T cell receptor (beta chain) is from a study of blood T cell repertoires in COVID-19. Study summary: The United States, Italy and Spain supplied acute and convalescent COVID-19 samples. In each case, the material was cDNA or gDNA derived from T cells, B-cell-depleted T cells, or PBMCs.

Authors' processing steps: Counts of nucleated cells, estimated from reference gene primer amplification, were obtained. Libraries were prepared by immunoSEQ multiplex PCR; TCRdb keeps only in-frame clonotypes and omits some of them. The V and J calls and the clone size are those of that table, but D and trimming were determined from the DNA. The sample carries 70,000 to 80,000 clones, under 95% recorded once. Germline V gene lookup returns CDR1 SSHAT and CDR2 FNYEAQ (reference sequence). The CDR3 loop spans 15 amino acids. About this clone: One junction end disagrees with the germline gene, perhaps due to a read error.

The rearrangement joins TRBV7-7 to TRBJ1-2, with 7 bases matching TRBD1. Sequenced material: peripheral blood. The sequence derives from a woman aged 55-70 years with active COVID-19. CDR3 sequence (DNA): TGTGCTAGCAGCCAAGCAAGGCAGGGGGGTTATGGCTACACCTTC. Translated, it gives CASSQARQGGYGYTF.